This entry lists 9 T cell receptor beta chains sequenced from one sample in a study of technical replicates of blood from several donors. Only in-frame clones appear in the TCRdb table, and some are missing; sequencing was by immunoSEQ multiplex PCR. The sample lists about 59,000 clones, roughly 93% occurring once. The sequencing input was PBMCs. These receptors all stem from a human donor in good health. Some clones in this sample may be carry-over from other donors' samples.

This sequence joins TRBV30 and TRBJ2-3, with 8 bases aligning to TRBD1. CDR1 and CDR2 from the germline V gene are GTSNPN and SVGIG (reference sequence). The junction had 4 bases not matched to a gene; V was cut back by 2 bases and J by 0 bases. This CDR3 has 15 amino acids. CDR3 in amino acids: CAWSPGQGSTDTQYF. CDR3 nucleotide sequence: TGTGCCTGGAGTCCCGGACAGGGTAGCACAGATACGCAGTATTTT.

The J gene is TRBJ2-3, the V gene TRBV5-1; D might be TRBD2 (5 bases). The CDR3 spans 15 residues. V was shortened by 0 bases and J by 4 bases, with 12 bases between the two germline ends. Germline assignment: CDR1 SGHRS and CDR2 YFSETQ. The CDR3 nucleotides read TGCGCCAGCAGCTTGGTGGCTAGCCCGGCAGATACGCAGTATTTT. Its translation: CASSLVASPADTQYF.

This clone was seen just once. The rearrangement uses TRBV5-4 and TRBJ2-5; TRBD1 aligns across 10 bases. This CDR3 spans 14 amino acids. The trim removed 4 bases at V and 5 bases at J, leaving 5 bases unmatched. In germline, CDR1 is SGHNT, CDR2 YYREEE (reference sequence). CDR3 loop: CASSPDRGGETQYF. In DNA form, the CDR3 reads TGTGCCAGCAGCCCGGACAGGGGGGGGGAGACCCAGTACTTC.

The CDR3 loop reads CASSYSDTSPYEQYF. The CDR3 DNA follows: TGTGCCAGCAGTTACTCGGACACCTCACCCTACGAGCAGTACTTC. This sequence joins TRBV6-6 and TRBJ2-7, with D possibly being TRBD1 (5 bases). V dropped 0 bases and J dropped 2 bases, with 11 bases sitting between them. Germline CDR1 reads MNHNY; CDR2 reads SVGAGI (reference sequence). The CDR3 length is 15 residues.

The chain links TRBV5-8 to TRBJ2-1, with 7 bases lining up with TRBD2. The trim removed 0 bases at V and 8 bases at J, leaving 2 bases unmatched. Germline V gene lookup returns CDR1 SGHTS and CDR2 YDEGEE. The CDR3 extends over 13 amino acids. This CDR3 is CASSLVLAYEQFF. CDR3 DNA sequence: TGTGCCAGCAGCTTGGTACTAGCGTATGAGCAGTTCTTC.

The chain links TRBV19 to TRBJ2-5; 7 positions agree with TRBD1. Germline CDR1 LNHDA, CDR2 SQIVND (reference sequence). Losses at the gene ends were 1 base for V and 2 bases for J; bases not matched to a gene: 7. The CDR3 runs 16 residues. CDR3 coding DNA: TGTGCCAGTAGTATAGGAGGAGCAGGGGGTCAAGAGACCCAGTACTTC. It translates to CASSIGGAGGQETQYF.

V gene TRBV2 combines with J gene TRBJ1-4, with TRBD1 matching over 7 bases. CDR1 is SNHLY, CDR2 FYNNEI, per germline. V lost 6 bases, J lost 4 bases, and 14 bases stayed unmatched. The CDR3 is 17 residues long. CDR3 coding DNA: TGTGCCAGCAGCGTTCGGAGATCGGGACAGTTTAATGAAAAACTGTTTTTT. Translated, it gives CASSVRRSGQFNEKLFF.

The gene calls are TRBV5-1 and TRBJ2-3; TRBD2 might be the D (6 bases). Trimming stripped 0 bases from V and 4 bases from J, with 9 bases between. The germline V gene encodes CDR1 SGHRS and CDR2 YFSETQ. The CDR3 extends over 14 amino acids. CDR3 nucleotide sequence: TGCGCCAGCAGCTTGGGGGGGGAAGCAGATACGCAGTATTTT. Amino acid sequence: CASSLGGEADTQYF.

J is TRBJ2-5 and V is TRBV5-7, with a tentative D call TRBD2 (5 bases). TRBV5-7 is an ORF for which the function is uncertain. Trimming left V 4 bases short and J 2 bases short, with 21 bases between. The CDR3 length is 17 residues. The CDR3 region has the DNA TGTGCCAGCAGCCCCGAGTGGTTGCTGGACTTTCAAGAGACCCAGTACTTC. Its protein is CASSPEWLLDFQETQYF.